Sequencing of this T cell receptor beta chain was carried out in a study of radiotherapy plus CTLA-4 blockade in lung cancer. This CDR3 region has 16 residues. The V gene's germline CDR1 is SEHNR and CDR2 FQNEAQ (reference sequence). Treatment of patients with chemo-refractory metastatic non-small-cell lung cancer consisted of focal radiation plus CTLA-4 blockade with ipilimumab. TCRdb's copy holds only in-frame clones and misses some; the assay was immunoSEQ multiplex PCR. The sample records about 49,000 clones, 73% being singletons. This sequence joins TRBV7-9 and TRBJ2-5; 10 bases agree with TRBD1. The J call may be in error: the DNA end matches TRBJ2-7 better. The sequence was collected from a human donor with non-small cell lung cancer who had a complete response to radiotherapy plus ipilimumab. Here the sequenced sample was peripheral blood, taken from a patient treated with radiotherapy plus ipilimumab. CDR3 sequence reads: CASSPSRQGALYEQYF. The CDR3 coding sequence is TGTGCCAGCAGCCCTTCACGACAGGGGGCCCTCTACGAGCAGTACTTC.